This entry lists 18 T cell receptor beta chains sequenced from one sample in a study of control samples from healthy donors and cancer patients. Data came from immunoSEQ multiplex PCR; TCRdb stores just in-frame clones and leaves some out. Of 15,000 to 20,000 clones in the sample, roughly 91% were seen once. Sequencing was done on a sample of PBMCs. The receptors come from a man aged 55-75 years with head and neck cancer.

The rearrangement uses TRBV11-2 and TRBJ1-1; unclear D gene. Germline CDR1 and CDR2: SGHAT and FQNNGV. V dropped 5 bases and J dropped 6 bases, with 7 bases sitting between them. The CDR3 totals 11 residues. CDR3 region: CASSHLSEAFF. As DNA, the CDR3 is TGTGCCAGCAGCCACCTCTCTGAAGCTTTCTTT.

The CDR3 protein is CASGDGPREQFF. CDR3 nucleotides: TGTGCCAGCGGGGACGGCCCCCGGGAGCAGTTCTTC. V is TRBV6-5 and J is TRBJ2-1, with D possibly being TRBD1 or TRBD2 (5 bases each). Trimming stripped 8 bases from V and 10 bases from J, with 15 bases between. CDR1 MNHEY and CDR2 SVGAGI come from the germline V gene. The CDR3 has 12 amino acids.

This chain links TRBV18 with TRBJ1-1; TRBD1 aligns across 7 bases. CDR1 and CDR2 from the germline V gene are KGHSH and LQKENI. Losses at the gene ends were 5 bases for V and 2 bases for J; bases not matched to a gene: 5. The length of the CDR3 is 14 residues. CDR3 sequence reads: CASSTRTGNTEAFF. CDR3 nucleotide sequence: TGTGCCAGCTCAACCCGGACAGGAAACACTGAAGCTTTCTTT.

The chain is built from TRBV18 and TRBJ2-7, with D unclear. Trimming shortened V by 3 bases and J by 2 bases, and 11 bases separated the two germline ends. The CDR3 is made up of 14 amino acids. In germline, CDR1 is KGHSH, CDR2 LQKENI. CDR3 DNA sequence: TGTGCCAGCTCACCCCGGGTCTTAACCTACGAGCAGTACTTC. This codes for CASSPRVLTYEQYF.

The chain joins TRBV5-7 to TRBJ1-5; D remains ambiguous. TRBV5-7 counts as an open reading frame of uncertain function. With 1 base removed from V and 7 bases from J, the gap between germline ends came to 6 bases. The CDR3 is made up of 12 amino acids. The CDR3 region has the DNA TGTGCCAGCAGCTTGCGGGTGCAGCCCCAGCATTTT. This sequence encodes CASSLRVQPQHF.

V gene TRBV5-6 combines with J gene TRBJ2-5; 8 bases are a match to TRBD1. CDR3 length: 14 amino acids. Germline assignment: CDR1 SGHDT and CDR2 YYEEEE. Trimming took 3 bases from V and 5 from J; bases not matched to a gene: 6. The CDR3 DNA reads TGTGCCAGCAGCTGGAGGACAGGGTGGGAGACCCAGTACTTC. Its protein is CASSWRTGWETQYF. Full variable domain (missing parts from reference TRBV5-6 and TRBJ2-5): DAGVTQSPTHLIKTRGQQVTLRCSPKSGHDTVSWYQQALGQGPQFIFQYYEEEERQRGNFPDRFSGHQFPNYSSELNVNALLLGDSALYLCASSWRTGWETQYFGPGTRLLVL.

Only a few counts were recorded for this clone. The chain employs TRBV6-5 and TRBJ1-1; the D is unclear. The CDR3 sequence is 15 residues long. Per germline, CDR1 MNHEY and CDR2 SVGAGI. V gave up 6 bases and J gave up 0 bases, with 14 bases separating them. CDR3 in amino acids: CASRDVPTLNTEAFF. CDR3 nucleotides: TGTGCCAGCAGGGACGTACCGACGCTGAACACTGAAGCTTTCTTT.

The chain joins TRBV4-1 to TRBJ1-3; D perhaps matches TRBD1 (6 bases). The CDR3 is 15 amino acids. V was pared by 2 bases and J by 1 base, with 9 bases between. Germline V gene sequence: CDR1 MGHRA, CDR2 YSYEKL. CDR3 loop: CASSQTQGSGNTIYF. CDR3 coding DNA: TGCGCCAGCAGCCAAACCCAGGGGTCTGGAAACACCATATATTTT.

Only a few counts were recorded for this clone. The chain uses TRBV18 and TRBJ2-5; D is ambiguous. The CDR3 has 16 amino acids. Per germline, CDR1 KGHSH and CDR2 LQKENI. Trimming removed 6 bases at V and 4 bases at J, with 21 bases between. The CDR3 spells CASSRESSALGETQYF. CDR3 coding DNA: TGTGCCAGCTCCCGAGAGTCAAGCGCCCTGGGAGAGACCCAGTACTTC.

The rearrangement uses TRBV6-7 and TRBJ2-2; no firm D call. TRBV6-7 is assigned to the ORF class and has an uncertain function. The CDR3 is 15 amino acids. Between the trimmed V and J ends, which lost 0 bases and 1 base, there was a span of 6 bases. The CDR3 sequence is CASSYSPVNTGELFF. CDR3 DNA: TGTGCCAGCAGTTACTCCCCGGTGAACACCGGGGAGCTGTTTTTT.

The chain carries TRBV7-8 and TRBJ2-2, with D tentatively TRBD2 (6 bases). The CDR3 is 13 residues long. V was cut by 3 bases and J by 8 bases, with 10 bases left in between. Germline V gives CDR1 SGHVS, CDR2 FQNEAQ. The DNA of the CDR3 is TGTGCCAGCAGCTTTAGCGGAGGGGGGGAGCTGTTTTTT. Its translation: CASSFSGGGELFF.

J is TRBJ1-2 and V is TRBV5-5, with 10 bases lining up with TRBD1. The V segment lost 1 base and the J segment 2 bases; nucleotides outside the gene matches: 2. The CDR3 contains 15 residues. CDR1 is SGHKS and CDR2 is YYEKEE in the germline V gene (reference sequence). CDR3 nucleotides: TGTGCCAGCAGCTTGTGGACAGGGGGAAACTATGGCTACACCTTC. Protein: CASSLWTGGNYGYTF. Variable domain in full (rest from reference TRBV5-5 and TRBJ1-2): DAGVTQSPTHLIKTRGQQVTLRCSPISGHKSVSWYQQVLGQGPQFIFQYYEKEERGRGNFPDRFSARQFPNYSSELNVNALLLGDSALYLCASSLWTGGNYGYTFGSGTRLTVV.

J is TRBJ2-2 and V is TRBV2; tentative D call: TRBD1 (6 bases). The CDR3 contains 15 residues. CDR1 SNHLY and CDR2 FYNNEI come from the germline V gene. V shed 2 bases and J shed 5 bases, with 12 bases lying between them. CDR3: CASSEYRAGTGELFF. For the CDR3, the DNA is TGTGCCAGCAGTGAATACAGGGCCGGGACCGGGGAGCTGTTTTTT.

CDR3: CASSFSGQGRTEAFF. The CDR3, as DNA: TGTGCCAGCAGCTTCTCGGGACAGGGACGAACTGAAGCTTTCTTT. This chain uses TRBV5-6 with TRBJ1-1; 9 bases match TRBD1. Germline lookup yields CDR1 SGHDT and CDR2 YYEEEE. The CDR3 length is 15 residues. V lost 2 bases to trimming and J lost 5 bases; unmatched junction nucleotides: 7.

The gene calls are TRBV29-1 and TRBJ2-3; 10 nucleotides line up with TRBD2. V was pared by 5 bases and J by 5 bases, with 7 bases of the junction left unmatched. The CDR3 spans 14 residues. Germline values: CDR1 SQVTM, CDR2 ANQGSEA. CDR3: CSVTASGGIDTQYF. The CDR3 region has the DNA TGCAGCGTTACGGCTAGCGGGGGTATAGATACGCAGTATTTT.

Note on this clone: A junction boundary mismatches the germline segment, possibly from a read error. V and J are TRBV19 and TRBJ2-5, with D possibly being TRBD2 (8 bases). Germline CDR1 and CDR2: LNHDA and SQIVND (reference sequence). This CDR3 spans 17 amino acids. In DNA, the CDR3 is TGCGCCCGTCGCCCAGGGGGACTCGCGGGGGGCCGGGAGACCCAGTACTTC. Amino acids: CARRPGGLAGGRETQYF. Based on the CDR3 plus reference TRBV19 and TRBJ2-5, the full variable domain is DGGITQSPKYLFRKEGQNVTLSCEQNLNHDAMYWYRQDPGQGLRLIYYSQIVNDFQKGDIAEGYSVSREKKESFPLTVTSAQKNPTAFYLCARRPGGLAGGRETQYFGPGTRLLVL.

The CDR3 DNA is TGTGCCACATTAAAGGGGGGGCCGGGGGCAGAGACCCAGTACTTC. Its protein product is CATLKGGPGAETQYF. The genes are TRBV6-5 and TRBJ2-5; D may be TRBD2 (7 bases). Germline values: CDR1 MNHEY, CDR2 SVGAGI. The CDR3 consists of 15 residues. Trimming took 10 bases from V and 4 from J, leaving 22 bases between them.

The chain couples TRBV7-8 to TRBJ2-3, with D tentatively TRBD1 or TRBD2 (5 bases each). With 4 bases removed from V and 7 bases from J, the gap between germline ends came to 12 bases. This CDR3 has 13 residues. Germline CDR1 reads SGHVS; CDR2 reads FQNEAQ. The CDR3 DNA reads TGTGCCAGCAGCTCCCGGGACCCGAATACGCAGTATTTT. This encodes CASSSRDPNTQYF.